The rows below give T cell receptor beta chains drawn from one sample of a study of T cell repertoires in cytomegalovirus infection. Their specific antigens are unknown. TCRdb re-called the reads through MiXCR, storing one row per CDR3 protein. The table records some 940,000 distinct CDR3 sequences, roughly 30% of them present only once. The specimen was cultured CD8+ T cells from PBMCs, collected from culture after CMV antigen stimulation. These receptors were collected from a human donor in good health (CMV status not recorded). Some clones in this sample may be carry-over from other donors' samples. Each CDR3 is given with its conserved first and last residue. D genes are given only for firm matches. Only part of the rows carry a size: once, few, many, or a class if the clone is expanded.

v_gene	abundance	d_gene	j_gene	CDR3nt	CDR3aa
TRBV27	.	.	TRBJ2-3	TGTGCCAGCAGTTTATCGAATACGGGTACGCAGTATTTT	CASSLSNTGTQYF
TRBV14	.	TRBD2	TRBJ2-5	TGTGCCAGCAGCCAAGGACTAGCGGGGAGACAAGAGACCCAGTACTTC	CASSQGLAGRQETQYF
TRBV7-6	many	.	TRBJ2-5	TGTGCCAGCAGCTCCGCTGGGGGAGGCGAGACCCAGTACTTC	CASSSAGGGETQYF
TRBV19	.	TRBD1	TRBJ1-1	TGTGCCAGTAGTCCCTGGGACAGACAACGGGAAGCTTTCTTT	CASSPWDRQREAFF
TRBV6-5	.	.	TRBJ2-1	TGTGCCAGCAGTCCAGCCTTAGGGTTGGGCAATGAGCAGTTCTTC	CASSPALGLGNEQFF
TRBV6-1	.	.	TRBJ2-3	TGTGCCAGCAGTGGGGGGAGGTTCACAGATACGCAGTATTTT	CASSGGRFTDTQYF
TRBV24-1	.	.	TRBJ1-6	TGTGCCACCAGTGATTGGGGATTGTCCTCGTGTTCACCCCTCCACTTT	CATSDWGLSSCSPLHF
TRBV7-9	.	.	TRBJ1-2	TGTGCCAGCAGCTTAGGTCGGGGGCAGTTTGGCTACACCTTC	CASSLGRGQFGYTF
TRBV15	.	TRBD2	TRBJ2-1	TGTGCCACCGTTGAGCGGGATAGCTCCTACAATGAGCAGTTCTTC	CATVERDSSYNEQFF
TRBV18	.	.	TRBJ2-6	TGTGCCACCGTGGACCGTTTCCACCTCTCTGGGGCCAACGTCCTGACTTTC	CATVDRFHLSGANVLTF
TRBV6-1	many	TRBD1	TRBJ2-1	TGTGCCAGCAGCTTAGGGGGCTTTAGCTCCTACAATGAGCAGTTCTTC	CASSLGGFSSYNEQFF
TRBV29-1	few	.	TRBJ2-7	TGCAGCGTTGCCTCTGGGCAGTCCTACGAGCAGTACTTC	CSVASGQSYEQYF
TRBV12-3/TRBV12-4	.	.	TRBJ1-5	TGTGCCAGCAGTTTCCGTTATAGCAATCAGCCCCAGCATTTT	CASSFRYSNQPQHF
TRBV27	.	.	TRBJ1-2	TGTGCCAGCAGTTCGGACGCCGGGAGAGGCTATGGCTACACCTTC	CASSSDAGRGYGYTF
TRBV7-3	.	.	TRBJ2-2	TGTGCCAGCAGCCAATCCGGAGTGGTCGACACCGGGGAGCTGTTTTTT	CASSQSGVVDTGELFF
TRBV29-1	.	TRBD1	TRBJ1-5	TGCAGCGTATTGATGGACAGGGAGGGGCAGCCCCAGCATTTT	CSVLMDREGQPQHF
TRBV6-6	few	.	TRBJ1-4	TGTGCCAGCAGTTACCTACGACGGGAGGAGGAAAAACTGTTTTTT	CASSYLRREEEKLFF
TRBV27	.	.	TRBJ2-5	TGTGCCAGCAGTTTTGTCGGGGGCCCTATCCAAGAGACCCAGTACTTC	CASSFVGGPIQETQYF
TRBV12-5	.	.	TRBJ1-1	TGTGCTAGTGGTCGGTGGGGGGCTTTCTTT	CASGRWGAFF
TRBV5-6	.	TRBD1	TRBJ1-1	TGTGCCAGCAGCTGGGACAGAATGAACACTGAAGCTTTCTTT	CASSWDRMNTEAFF
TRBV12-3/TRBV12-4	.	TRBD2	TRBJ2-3	TGTGCCAGCACCCCCGGCGGGGGGTTCACAGATACGCAGTATTTT	CASTPGGGFTDTQYF
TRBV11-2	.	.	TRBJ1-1	TGTGCCAGCAACTTAAGGCAGCGGGGGAGGCACACTGAAGCTTTCTTT	CASNLRQRGRHTEAFF
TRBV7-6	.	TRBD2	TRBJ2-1	TGTGCCAGCAGACGTAGCGGGGGGAACTACAATGAGCAGTTCTTC	CASRRSGGNYNEQFF
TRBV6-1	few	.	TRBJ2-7	TGTGCCAGCAGTGAAGTCGGGTTCTACGAGCAGTACTTC	CASSEVGFYEQYF
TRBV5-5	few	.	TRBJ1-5	TGTGCCAGCAGCTTGGAGGGGAACTCGTGGAATCAGCCCCAGCATTTT	CASSLEGNSWNQPQHF
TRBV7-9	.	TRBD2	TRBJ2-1	TGTGCCAGCAGGGGAGGGGAGAGGAGCTCCTACAATGAGCAGTTCTTC	CASRGGERSSYNEQFF
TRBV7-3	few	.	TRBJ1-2	TGTGCCAGCAGCTTAATTCCCACAGGCCGATATGGCTACACCTTC	CASSLIPTGRYGYTF
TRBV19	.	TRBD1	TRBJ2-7	TGTGCCAGTAGTATATGGACAGGGAGGAACGAGCAGTACTTC	CASSIWTGRNEQYF
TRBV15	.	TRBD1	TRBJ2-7	TGTGCCACCAGCAGGAAGATACAGGGGCCCGTCGACGAGCAGTACTTC	CATSRKIQGPVDEQYF
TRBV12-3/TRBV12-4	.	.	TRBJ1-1	TGTGCCAGCAGTCCGATTGACGTGTCGAAGGCTGAAGCTTTCTTT	CASSPIDVSKAEAFF
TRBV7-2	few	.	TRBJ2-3	TGTGCCAGCAGCTGGGACTTTTCAGATACGCAGTATTTT	CASSWDFSDTQYF
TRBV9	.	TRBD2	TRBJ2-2	TGTGCCAGCAGCGTAGAGGCGACTAGCGGGGGGCGGAACACCGGGGAGCTGTTTTTT	CASSVEATSGGRNTGELFF
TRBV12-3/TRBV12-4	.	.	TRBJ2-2	TGTGCCAGCAGTTTAAGCCCCCCGGACAGCCCAGCAGGGGAGCTGTTTTTT	CASSLSPPDSPAGELFF
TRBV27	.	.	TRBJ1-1	TGTGCCAGCAGTTTGATCGGGGGGGAGACTGAAGCTTTCTTT	CASSLIGGETEAFF
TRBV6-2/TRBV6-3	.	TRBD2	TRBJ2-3	TGTGCCAGCGGCGGGACTAGCAACGCAGATACGCAGTATTTT	CASGGTSNADTQYF
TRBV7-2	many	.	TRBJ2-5	TGTGCCAGCAGCCCCCTGGGGGGCTTGTACGAGACCCAGTACTTC	CASSPLGGLYETQYF
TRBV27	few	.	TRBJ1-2	TGTGCCAGCAGTTCCTCGACAGGCCGAGCCTATGGCTACACCTTC	CASSSSTGRAYGYTF
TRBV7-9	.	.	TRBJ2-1	TGTGCCAGCAGCTTCGACAGCCCCAGGGATGAGCAGTTCTTC	CASSFDSPRDEQFF
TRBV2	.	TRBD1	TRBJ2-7	TGTGCCAGCAGTGAACTTGACAGGGCGTCCTACGAGCAGTACTTC	CASSELDRASYEQYF
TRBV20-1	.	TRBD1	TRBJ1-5	TGCAGTGCTAGAGGTCGGGACAGACTTAATCAGCCCCAGCATTTT	CSARGRDRLNQPQHF
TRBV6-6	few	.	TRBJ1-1	TGTGCCACCATGGGGCCGGGGACTGAAGCTTTCTTT	CATMGPGTEAFF
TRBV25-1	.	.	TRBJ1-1	TGTGCCAGCAGTCGAAAAGGGAGGCCGATGAACACTGAAGCTTTCTTT	CASSRKGRPMNTEAFF
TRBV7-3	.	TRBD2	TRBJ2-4	TGTGCCAGCAGCTCACGGGGAGGGACTAGCGGGGGATTAGCCAAAAACATTCAGTACTTC	CASSSRGGTSGGLAKNIQYF
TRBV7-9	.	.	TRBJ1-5	TGTGCCAGCAGCTTAGGAGATACCCTCAATCAGCCCCAGCATTTT	CASSLGDTLNQPQHF
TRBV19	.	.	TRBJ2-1	TGTGCCAGTACCGCATACGACAATACTGAGCAGTTCTTC	CASTAYDNTEQFF